The rows below give T cell receptor beta chains drawn from one sample of a study of OX40 agonist ivuxolimab in advanced cancers. This table comes from immunoSEQ multiplex PCR, and its TCRdb copy is limited to in-frame clones, with some not included. The top ten hold about an eighth of the sample, which has 60,000 to 75,000 clones, about 92% seen once. The sequences come from CD4+ or CD8+ T cells sorted from blood, collected in a trial of the OX40 agonist ivuxolimab. The source is an adult with an advanced solid tumor such as melanoma, head and neck, liver or kidney cancer. Both conserved end residues are part of each CDR3. The D gene is left open where the match is weak. Some rows have no size entry. The others give once, few or many, or a class for an expanded clone.

J: TRBJ1-2; V: TRBV5-1; D: -; size: once; CDR3: CASSLEGTLNYGYTF; DNA: TGCGCCAGCAGCTTGGAGGGGACCCTTAACTATGGCTACACCTTC
J: TRBJ2-7; V: TRBV2; D: -; size: -; CDR3: CASNNGNYEQYF; DNA: TGTGCCAGCAATAACGGCAACTACGAGCAGTACTTC
J: TRBJ1-1; V: TRBV4-1; D: -; size: once; CDR3: CASSQSGELVTEAFF; DNA: TGCGCCAGCAGCCAATCGGGGGAATTAGTCACTGAAGCTTTCTTT
J: TRBJ2-2; V: TRBV7-2; D: -; size: -; CDR3: CASSFFGRAGELFF; DNA: TGTGCCAGCAGCTTCTTTGGTCGTGCCGGGGAGCTGTTTTTT
J: TRBJ2-7; V: TRBV9; D: -; size: -; CDR3: CASSVGREGYEQYF; DNA: TGTGCCAGCAGCGTAGGCAGGGAAGGCTACGAGCAGTACTTC
J: TRBJ2-7; V: TRBV10-1; D: -; size: -; CDR3: CASSEFKLGEQYF; DNA: TGCGCCAGCAGTGAGTTTAAGTTGGGCGAGCAGTACTTC
J: TRBJ2-4; V: TRBV7-9; D: -; size: once; CDR3: CASSSSDGSAKNIQYF; DNA: TGTGCCAGCAGCTCCTCCGACGGGAGCGCCAAAAACATTCAGTACTTC
J: TRBJ2-3; V: TRBV7-6; D: -; size: -; CDR3: CASSSTGESTDTQYF; DNA: TGTGCCAGCAGCTCCACGGGAGAAAGCACAGATACGCAGTATTTT
J: TRBJ1-1; V: TRBV7-6; D: -; size: -; CDR3: CASSLGLPGGTEAFF; DNA: TGTGCCAGCAGCTTAGGTCTCCCAGGAGGCACTGAAGCTTTCTTT
J: TRBJ2-1; V: TRBV5-4; D: TRBD2; size: -; CDR3: CASSLELREVYNEQFF; DNA: TGTGCCAGCAGCTTGGAGTTGCGGGAGGTCTACAATGAGCAGTTCTTC
J: TRBJ2-7; V: TRBV9; D: -; size: -; CDR3: CASSVAGSSAYEQYF; DNA: TGTGCCAGCAGCGTAGCGGGCTCCTCGGCCTACGAGCAGTACTTC
J: TRBJ2-1; V: TRBV11-2; D: -; size: -; CDR3: CASSPSDIFRNEQFF; DNA: TGTGCCAGCAGCCCCTCGGACATTTTTAGGAATGAGCAGTTCTTC
J: TRBJ1-2; V: TRBV27; D: TRBD1; size: -; CDR3: CASSLSGQNHGYTF; DNA: TGTGCCAGCAGTTTATCGGGACAGAACCATGGCTACACCTTC
J: TRBJ2-1; V: TRBV6-5; D: TRBD2; size: -; CDR3: CASTKGTTNNEQFF; DNA: TGTGCCAGCACCAAGGGGACTACGAACAATGAGCAGTTCTTC
J: TRBJ2-7; V: TRBV6-5; D: TRBD2; size: -; CDR3: CASSYYLADAYEQYF; DNA: TGTGCCAGCAGTTACTATCTAGCGGATGCCTACGAGCAGTACTTC
J: TRBJ2-5; V: TRBV28; D: -; size: -; CDR3: CASSLGGGGRGVETQYF; DNA: TGTGCCAGCAGTTTGGGGGGAGGGGGGAGAGGGGTAGAGACCCAGTACTTC
J: TRBJ1-4; V: TRBV7-9; D: -; size: -; CDR3: CASSHRGAEEKLFF; DNA: TGTGCCAGCAGCCATAGGGGGGCTGAGGAAAAACTGTTTTTT
J: TRBJ1-5; V: TRBV4-1; D: TRBD1; size: -; CDR3: CASSQDWAGGQPQHF; DNA: TGCGCCAGCAGCCAAGATTGGGCAGGGGGTCAGCCCCAGCATTTT
J: TRBJ1-1; V: TRBV9; D: TRBD1; size: -; CDR3: CASSPRTGPVAEAFF; DNA: TGTGCCAGCAGCCCAAGGACAGGGCCGGTCGCTGAAGCTTTCTTT
J: TRBJ2-5; V: TRBV7-9; D: TRBD2; size: -; CDR3: CASSLGGGETQYF; DNA: TGTGCCAGCAGCTTAGGGGGGGGAGAGACCCAGTACTTC
J: TRBJ2-2; V: TRBV4-1; D: -; size: -; CDR3: CASSQIVGIPGELFF; DNA: TGCGCCAGCAGCCAAATTGTGGGGATCCCCGGGGAGCTGTTTTTT
J: TRBJ2-1; V: TRBV7-6; D: -; size: -; CDR3: CASSLATLTISYNEQFF; DNA: TGTGCCAGCAGCTTAGCGACTCTTACTATCTCCTACAATGAGCAGTTCTTC
J: TRBJ2-7; V: TRBV7-3; D: -; size: -; CDR3: CASSPFPGSYEQYF; DNA: TGTGCCAGCAGCCCCTTCCCTGGCTCCTACGAGCAGTACTTC
J: TRBJ2-3; V: TRBV6-4; D: -; size: -; CDR3: CASSEVPDTDTQYF; DNA: TGTGCCAGCAGTGAAGTCCCGGACACAGATACGCAGTATTTT
J: TRBJ2-2; V: TRBV9; D: -; size: -; CDR3: CASSVEFSGNTGELFF; DNA: TGTGCCAGCAGCGTAGAGTTTAGCGGGAACACCGGGGAGCTGTTTTTT
J: TRBJ2-2; V: TRBV5-5; D: -; size: -; CDR3: CASSLTPSNRDIRTGELFF; DNA: TGTGCCAGCAGCTTGACGCCAAGCAACCGGGACATTAGGACCGGGGAGCTGTTTTTT
J: TRBJ2-3; V: TRBV9; D: TRBD1; size: -; CDR3: CASSYETGGGTDTQYF; DNA: TGTGCCAGCAGCTATGAGACAGGGGGCGGCACAGATACGCAGTATTTT
J: TRBJ2-7; V: TRBV11-1; D: -; size: -; CDR3: CASSSQVYEQYF; DNA: TGTGCCAGCAGCTCCCAGGTTTACGAGCAGTACTTC
J: TRBJ1-2; V: TRBV7-6; D: -; size: -; CDR3: CASSSGYNYGYTF; DNA: TGTGCCAGCTCTTCGGGATATAACTATGGCTACACCTTC
J: TRBJ1-4; V: TRBV19; D: TRBD1; size: -; CDR3: CASSPGKDRPVGKLFF; DNA: TGTGCCAGTAGTCCCGGTAAGGACAGGCCGGTTGGAAAACTGTTTTTT
J: TRBJ2-7; V: TRBV28; D: TRBD1; size: -; CDR3: CASKQGAYEQYF; DNA: TGTGCCAGCAAACAGGGGGCTTACGAGCAGTACTTC
J: TRBJ2-5; V: TRBV7-9; D: TRBD1; size: -; CDR3: CASSLTRGQGLKVETQYF; DNA: TGTGCCAGCAGCCTAACCCGAGGACAGGGTTTGAAAGTGGAGACCCAGTACTTC
J: TRBJ1-1; V: TRBV9; D: -; size: once; CDR3: CASSVDPVPAMNTEAFF; DNA: TGTGCCAGCAGCGTAGACCCCGTGCCGGCGATGAACACTGAAGCTTTCTTT
J: TRBJ2-1; V: TRBV5-6; D: -; size: -; CDR3: CASSLVEGPSSYNEQFF; DNA: TGTGCCAGCAGCTTGGTGGAGGGTCCCAGCTCCTACAATGAGCAGTTCTTC
J: TRBJ2-7; V: TRBV28; D: TRBD1; size: -; CDR3: CASSSSGTVMAYEQYF; DNA: TGTGCCAGCAGTTCCTCCGGGACAGTAATGGCCTACGAGCAGTACTTC
J: TRBJ2-7; V: TRBV19; D: -; size: few; CDR3: CASSTLAEPNEQYF; DNA: TGTGCCAGTAGTACCTTAGCGGAGCCAAACGAGCAGTACTTC
J: TRBJ2-7; V: TRBV2; D: -; size: -; CDR3: CASSEWLADFREQYF; DNA: TGTGCCAGCAGTGAATGGTTAGCCGACTTCCGGGAGCAGTACTTC
J: TRBJ1-1; V: TRBV11-2; D: -; size: -; CDR3: CASTLGTEAFF; DNA: TGTGCCAGCACCCTAGGCACTGAAGCTTTCTTT
J: TRBJ2-3; V: TRBV7-7; D: TRBD2; size: -; CDR3: CASSLLPRALGPGRDTDTQYF; DNA: TGTGCCAGCAGCTTACTCCCCCGAGCCCTTGGTCCGGGGAGGGACACAGATACGCAGTATTTT
J: TRBJ1-4; V: TRBV7-6; D: -; size: -; CDR3: CASSYESATNEKLFF; DNA: TGTGCCAGCAGCTACGAGAGTGCAACTAATGAAAAACTGTTTTTT
J: TRBJ1-2; V: TRBV7-9; D: -; size: -; CDR3: CASSPTGNYGYTF; DNA: TGTGCCAGCAGTCCTACAGGGAACTATGGCTACACCTTC
J: TRBJ2-7; V: TRBV25-1; D: -; size: -; CDR3: CASSDGATENYEQYF; DNA: TGTGCCAGCAGTGATGGGGCAACGGAGAACTACGAGCAGTACTTC
J: TRBJ2-5; V: TRBV29-1; D: TRBD2; size: -; CDR3: CSSRLAASETQYF; DNA: TGCAGCTCACGTCTAGCGGCCTCGGAGACCCAGTACTTC
J: TRBJ2-3; V: TRBV2; D: TRBD2; size: -; CDR3: CASSDGTSGRALTDTQYF; DNA: TGTGCCAGCAGTGACGGAACTAGCGGGAGGGCCCTCACAGATACGCAGTATTTT
J: TRBJ2-1; V: TRBV5-6; D: -; size: -; CDR3: CASSFGQKGFF; DNA: TGTGCCAGCAGCTTCGGACAGAAAGGGTTCTTC
J: TRBJ2-5; V: TRBV7-7; D: TRBD1; size: -; CDR3: CASSPGPDRGSEETQYF; DNA: TGTGCCAGCAGCCCGGGCCCTGACAGGGGGAGTGAGGAGACCCAGTACTTC
J: TRBJ1-3; V: TRBV4-1; D: -; size: medium-sized; CDR3: CASSQIRGGGNTIYF; DNA: TGCGCCAGCAGCCAAATTCGGGGGGGAGGAAACACCATATATTTT
J: TRBJ1-2; V: TRBV19; D: -; size: few; CDR3: CASSLSQSYGYTF; DNA: TGTGCCAGTAGTCTCTCTCAGAGCTATGGCTACACCTTC
J: TRBJ1-5; V: TRBV7-9; D: -; size: -; CDR3: CASSPRETNQPQHF; DNA: TGTGCCAGCAGCCCCAGGGAGACCAATCAGCCCCAGCATTTT